This T cell receptor (beta chain) derives from a study of technical replicates of blood from several donors. TCRdb's copy holds only in-frame clones and misses some; the assay was immunoSEQ multiplex PCR. The sample includes 55,000 to 85,000 clones, approximately 97% seen only once; the top ten take 0.2% to 0.25%. The sequence came from a human donor in good health. Sequenced: T cells isolated from PBMCs.

The CDR3 sequence is CASSVFNSLETQYF. For the CDR3, the DNA is TGCGCCAGCAGTGTCTTTAACTCGTTAGAGACCCAGTACTTC. The chain has TRBV5-1 and TRBJ2-5; D gene unclear. V was shortened by 5 bases and J by 4 bases, with 15 bases between the two germline ends. Germline V gives CDR1 SGHRS, CDR2 YFSETQ. The CDR3 is 14 amino acids.